This T cell receptor beta chain was found in a study of T cell repertoires in cytomegalovirus infection. As for the study in general: It can be stated that public TCR beta signatures indicated CMV infection as well as a matching HLA type. The study's findings and limits: Identification of carriers of CMV plus the relevant HLA was performed using cumulative public TCR beta family frequency. CMV-specific TCR beta clonotypes restricted by HLA-C dominated the ex vivo response.

Via MiXCR, TCRdb re-called the reads, giving one row per CDR3 protein. Of about 400,000 distinct CDR3 sequences listed, about a sixth are singletons. This clonotype appeared a few times. Its antigen is currently unknown. Unmatched junction bases numbered 6, after V lost 10 bases and J lost 3 bases. This CDR3 region has 13 residues. Germline loops: CDR1 ENHRY, CDR2 SYGVKD. Specimen: PBMCs. This receptor was obtained from a human donor in good health (CMV status not recorded). Some clones in this sample may be carry-over from other donors' samples. The chain joins TRBV10-3 to TRBJ2-3, with TRBD2 identical over 8 bases. The CDR3 region is CATGTSSTDTQYF. The CDR3, as DNA: TGTGCCACCGGGACTAGTTCAACAGATACGCAGTATTTT.